This T cell receptor beta chain was documented in a study of blood T cell repertoires in COVID-19. Between the trimmed V and J ends, which lost 5 bases and 4 bases, there was a span of 14 bases. The CDR3 covers 13 residues. Germline CDR1 reads SQVTM; CDR2 reads ANQGSEA. The repertoire was sequenced with immunoSEQ multiplex PCR; TCRdb's copy has only in-frame clones and lacks some. The sample has a few hundred thousand clones, under 90% seen once. Patients in Seattle were enrolled during active infection, then followed longitudinally. The genes are TRBV29-1 and TRBJ1-2, with a weak D call TRBD1 (5 bases). Sequencing was performed on peripheral blood. This TCR was recovered from a woman in her thirties with COVID-19, enrolled during active disease. The CDR3 loop is CSVTPDSLYGYTF. CDR3 nucleotide sequence: TGCAGCGTTACTCCCGACAGTCTCTATGGCTACACCTTC.